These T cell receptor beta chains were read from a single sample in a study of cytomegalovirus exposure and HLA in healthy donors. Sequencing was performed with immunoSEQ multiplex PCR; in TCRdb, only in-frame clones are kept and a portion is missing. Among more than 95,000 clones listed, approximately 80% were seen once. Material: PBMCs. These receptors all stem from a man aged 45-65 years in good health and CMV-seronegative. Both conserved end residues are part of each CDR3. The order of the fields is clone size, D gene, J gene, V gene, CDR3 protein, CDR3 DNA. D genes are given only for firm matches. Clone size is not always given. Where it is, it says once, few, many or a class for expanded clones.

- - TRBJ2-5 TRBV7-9 CASSLDLNQETQYF TGTGCCAGCAGCTTAGACTTGAACCAAGAGACCCAGTACTTC
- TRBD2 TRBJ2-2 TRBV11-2 CASSWTSGGIAGELFF TGTGCCAGCAGCTGGACTAGCGGGGGGATTGCCGGGGAGCTGTTTTTT
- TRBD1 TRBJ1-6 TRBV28 CASTRTGAYNSPLHF TGTGCCAGCACCCGGACAGGGGCCTATAATTCACCCCTCCACTTT
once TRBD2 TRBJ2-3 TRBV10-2 CASGGADTQYF TGCGCCAGCGGGGGGGCAGATACGCAGTATTTT
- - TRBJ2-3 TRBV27 CASSFGGAADTQYF TGTGCCAGCAGTTTTGGTGGGGCCGCAGATACGCAGTATTTT
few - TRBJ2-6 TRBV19 CASNAGTINVLTF TGTGCCAGTAACGCAGGGACAATCAACGTCCTGACTTTC
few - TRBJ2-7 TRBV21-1 CASSQKGQGAYEQYF TGTGCCAGCAGCCAAAAGGGGCAGGGGGCCTACGAGCAGTACTTC
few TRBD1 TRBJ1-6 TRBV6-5 CASTSGQPGSPLHF TGTGCCAGCACCTCGGGACAGCCGGGGTCACCCCTCCACTTT
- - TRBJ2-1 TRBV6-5 CASRTSSDEQFF TGTGCCAGCCGGACATCTTCGGATGAGCAGTTCTTC
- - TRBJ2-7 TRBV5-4 CASSSPGAYEQYF TGTGCCAGCAGCTCGCCGGGAGCCTACGAGCAGTACTTC
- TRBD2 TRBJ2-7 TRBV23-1 CASSLAGGDPSYEQYF TGCGCCAGCAGTCTAGCGGGGGGGGACCCCTCCTACGAGCAGTACTTC
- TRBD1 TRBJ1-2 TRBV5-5 CASIPARDRGYGYTF TGTGCCAGCATCCCAGCCCGGGACAGGGGCTATGGCTACACCTTC
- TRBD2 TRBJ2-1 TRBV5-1 CASSLVWGGSYNEQFF TGCGCCAGCAGCTTGGTTTGGGGGGGCTCCTACAATGAGCAGTTCTTC
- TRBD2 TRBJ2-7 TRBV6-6 CASSYFAGDSYEQYF TGTGCCAGCAGTTACTTTGCGGGGGACTCCTACGAGCAGTACTTC
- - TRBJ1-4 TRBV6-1 CASSEEAAYRVDEKLFF TGTGCCAGCAGTGAAGAGGCGGCATACAGGGTCGATGAAAAACTGTTTTTT
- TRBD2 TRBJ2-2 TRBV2 CASKTTSGGAGTGELFF TGTGCCAGCAAGACGACTAGCGGGGGGGCTGGCACCGGGGAGCTGTTTTTT
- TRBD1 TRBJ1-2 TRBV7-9 CSSSLGKGQSGYTF TGTTCCAGCAGCTTAGGGAAGGGACAGTCGGGCTACACCTTC
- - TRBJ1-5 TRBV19 CASGKASNQPQHF TGTGCCAGCGGGAAGGCTAGCAATCAGCCCCAGCATTTT
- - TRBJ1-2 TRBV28 CASSFHSGGDYGYTF TGTGCCAGCAGTTTCCACTCGGGCGGGGACTATGGCTACACCTTC
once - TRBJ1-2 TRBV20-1 CSASTGTGYTF TGCAGTGCTTCTACAGGGACCGGCTACACCTTC
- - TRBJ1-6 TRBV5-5 CASSLIQGSPLHF TGTGCCAGCAGCTTGATCCAGGGATCACCCCTCCACTTT
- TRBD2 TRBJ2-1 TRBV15 CATSRVGEGEYNEQFF TGTGCCACCAGCAGAGTGGGGGAGGGTGAATACAATGAGCAGTTCTTC
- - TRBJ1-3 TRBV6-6 CASGAGRGGANTIYF TGTGCCAGCGGCGCAGGGCGCGGTGGAGCAAACACCATATATTTT
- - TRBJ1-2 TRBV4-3 CASSQDPGRGNYGYTF TGCGCCAGCAGCCAAGATCCCGGCAGGGGCAACTATGGCTACACCTTC
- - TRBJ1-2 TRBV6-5 CASRPAGSYGYTF TGTGCCAGCAGGCCCGCGGGCAGCTATGGCTACACCTTC
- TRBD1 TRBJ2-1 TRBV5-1 CASSSNPGGVNEQFF TGCGCCAGCAGCTCGAACCCAGGGGGTGTGAATGAGCAGTTCTTC
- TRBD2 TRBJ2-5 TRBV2 CASNGLAGGVETQYF TGTGCCAGCAACGGACTAGCGGGGGGTGTAGAGACCCAGTACTTC
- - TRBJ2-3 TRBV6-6 CASSPLEGTQYF TGTGCCAGCAGTCCACTGGAGGGGACGCAGTATTTT
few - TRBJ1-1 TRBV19 CASSSELNTEAFF TGTGCCAGTAGTAGCGAATTGAACACTGAAGCTTTCTTT
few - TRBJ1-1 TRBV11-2 CASSLSGTENTEAFF TGTGCCAGCAGCTTAAGCGGGACTGAGAACACTGAAGCTTTCTTT
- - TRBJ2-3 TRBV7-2 CASSSPASTRTQYF TGTGCCAGCAGCTCTCCGGCTAGCACCCGTACGCAGTATTTT
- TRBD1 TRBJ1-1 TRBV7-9 CASSPGQWDTEAFF TGTGCCAGCAGCCCGGGACAGTGGGACACTGAAGCTTTCTTT
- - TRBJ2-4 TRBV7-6 CASSLASQNIQYF TGTGCCAGCAGCTTAGCCTCCCAAAACATTCAGTACTTC
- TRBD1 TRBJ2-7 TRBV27 CASSLSAGGPYEQYF TGTGCCAGCAGTTTATCGGCAGGGGGCCCCTACGAGCAGTACTTC
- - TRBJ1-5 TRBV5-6 CASSLAAQANNQPQHF TGTGCCAGCAGCTTGGCCGCCCAGGCTAACAATCAGCCCCAGCATTTT
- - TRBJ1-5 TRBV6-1 CASSAGWDQPQHF TGTGCCAGCAGTGCAGGGTGGGATCAGCCCCAGCATTTT
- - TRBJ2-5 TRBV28 CASSPVVETQYF TGTGCCAGCAGCCCCGTCGTAGAGACCCAGTACTTC
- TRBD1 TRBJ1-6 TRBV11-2 CASSFHRGLNSPLHF TGTGCCAGCAGCTTCCACAGGGGGCTGAATTCACCCCTCCACTTT
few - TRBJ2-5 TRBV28 CASSFTSTVQYF TGTGCCAGCAGTTTTACCTCCACGGTCCAGTACTTC
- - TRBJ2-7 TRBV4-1 CASSQAGEAYEQYF TGCGCCAGCAGCCAAGCAGGGGAAGCCTACGAGCAGTACTTC
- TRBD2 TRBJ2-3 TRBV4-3 CASSQLLAGGADTQYF TGCGCCAGCAGCCAACTCCTAGCGGGGGGCGCAGATACGCAGTATTTT
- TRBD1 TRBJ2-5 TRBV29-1 CSVAPGQGEETQYF TGCAGCGTGGCACCGGGACAGGGGGAAGAGACCCAGTACTTC
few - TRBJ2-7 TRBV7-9 CASSPGRGPLVYEQYF TGTGCCAGCAGCCCCGGGAGGGGGCCGTTAGTTTACGAGCAGTACTTC
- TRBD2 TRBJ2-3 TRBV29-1 CSVGLLSGGDLYADTQYF TGCAGCGTAGGTCTCCTTTCCGGGGGGGATCTTTATGCAGATACGCAGTATTTT
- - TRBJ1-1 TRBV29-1 CSVEGSGEGYTEAFF TGCAGCGTTGAGGGAAGTGGAGAGGGTTACACTGAAGCTTTCTTT
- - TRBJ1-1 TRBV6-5 CASSFTRVGEAFF TGTGCCAGCAGTTTTACCAGGGTAGGGGAAGCTTTCTTT
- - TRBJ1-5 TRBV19 CASTGTGPNQPQHF TGTGCCAGTACCGGAACAGGGCCCAATCAGCCCCAGCATTTT
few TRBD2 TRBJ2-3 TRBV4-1 CASSQALAGNTDTQYF TGCGCCAGCAGCCAAGCTCTAGCGGGGAACACAGATACGCAGTATTTT
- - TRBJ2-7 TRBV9 CASSASSGAAYEQYF TGTGCCAGCAGCGCTTCCTCAGGGGCCGCCTACGAGCAGTACTTC
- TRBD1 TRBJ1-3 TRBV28 CASSFGRGAGNTIYF TGTGCCAGCAGTTTTGGCAGGGGGGCTGGAAACACCATATATTTT
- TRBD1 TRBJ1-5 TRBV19 CASSSRTGGAGQPQHF TGTGCCAGTAGTTCCCGTACAGGGGGCGCGGGTCAGCCCCAGCATTTT
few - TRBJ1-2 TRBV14 CASSHRELVGYTF TGTGCCAGCAGCCACCGGGAACTCGTGGGCTACACCTTC
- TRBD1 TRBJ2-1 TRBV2 CASAGTGGGREQFF TGTGCCAGCGCTGGGACAGGGGGGGGGAGGGAGCAGTTCTTC